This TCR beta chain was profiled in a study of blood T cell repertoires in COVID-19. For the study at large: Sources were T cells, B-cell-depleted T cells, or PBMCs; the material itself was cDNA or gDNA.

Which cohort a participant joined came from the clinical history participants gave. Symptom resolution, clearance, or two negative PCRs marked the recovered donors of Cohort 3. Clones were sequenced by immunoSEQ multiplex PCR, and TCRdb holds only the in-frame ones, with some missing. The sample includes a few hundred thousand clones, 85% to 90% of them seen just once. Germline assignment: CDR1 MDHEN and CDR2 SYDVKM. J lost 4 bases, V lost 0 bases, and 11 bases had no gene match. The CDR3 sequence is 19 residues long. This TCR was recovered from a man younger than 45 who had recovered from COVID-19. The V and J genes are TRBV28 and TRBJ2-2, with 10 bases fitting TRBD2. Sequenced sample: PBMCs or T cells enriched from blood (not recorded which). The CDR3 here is CASSLWTSGHHSITGELFF. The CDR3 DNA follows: TGTGCCAGCAGTTTATGGACTAGCGGGCATCACTCCATCACCGGGGAGCTGTTTTTT.